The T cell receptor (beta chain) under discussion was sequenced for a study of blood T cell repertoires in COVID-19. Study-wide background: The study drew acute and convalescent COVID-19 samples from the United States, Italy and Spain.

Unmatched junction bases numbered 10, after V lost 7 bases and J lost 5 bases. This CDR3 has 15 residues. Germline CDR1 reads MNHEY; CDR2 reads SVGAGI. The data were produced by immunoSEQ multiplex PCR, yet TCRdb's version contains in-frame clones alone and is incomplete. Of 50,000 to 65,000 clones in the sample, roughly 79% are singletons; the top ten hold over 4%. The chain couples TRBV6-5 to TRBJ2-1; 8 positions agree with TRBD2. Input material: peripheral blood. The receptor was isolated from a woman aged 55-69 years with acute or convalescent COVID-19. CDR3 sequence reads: CASTPPSGGHNEQFF. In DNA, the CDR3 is TGTGCCAGCACTCCCCCCAGCGGGGGACACAATGAGCAGTTCTTC.